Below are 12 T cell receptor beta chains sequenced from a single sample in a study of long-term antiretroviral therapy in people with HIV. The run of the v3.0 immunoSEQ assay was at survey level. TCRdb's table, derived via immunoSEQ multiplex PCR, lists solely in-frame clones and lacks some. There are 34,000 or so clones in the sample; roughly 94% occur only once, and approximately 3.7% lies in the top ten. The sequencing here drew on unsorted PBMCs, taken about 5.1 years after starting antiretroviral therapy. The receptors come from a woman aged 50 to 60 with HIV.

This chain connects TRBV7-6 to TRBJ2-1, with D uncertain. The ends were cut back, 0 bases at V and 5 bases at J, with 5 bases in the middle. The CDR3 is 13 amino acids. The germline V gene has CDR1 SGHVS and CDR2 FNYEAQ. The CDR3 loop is CASSLAENNEQFF. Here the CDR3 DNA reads TGTGCCAGCAGCTTAGCCGAAAACAATGAGCAGTTCTTC.

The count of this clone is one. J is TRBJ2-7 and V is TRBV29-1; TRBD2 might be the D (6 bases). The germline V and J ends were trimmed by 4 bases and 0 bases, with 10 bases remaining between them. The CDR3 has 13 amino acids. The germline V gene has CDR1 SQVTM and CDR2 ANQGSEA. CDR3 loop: CSVVAGPSYEQYF. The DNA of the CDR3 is TGCAGCGTTGTTGCGGGACCCTCCTACGAGCAGTACTTC.

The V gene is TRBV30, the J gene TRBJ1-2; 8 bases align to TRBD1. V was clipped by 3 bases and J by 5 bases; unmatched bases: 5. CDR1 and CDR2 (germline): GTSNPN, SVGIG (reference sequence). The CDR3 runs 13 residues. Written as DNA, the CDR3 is TGTGCCTGGAGCGCTCAGGGGGCGTATGGCTACACCTTC. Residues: CAWSAQGAYGYTF.

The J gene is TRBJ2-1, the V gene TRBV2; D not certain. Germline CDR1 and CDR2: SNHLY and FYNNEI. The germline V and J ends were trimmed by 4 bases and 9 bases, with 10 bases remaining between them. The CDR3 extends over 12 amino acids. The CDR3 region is CASSVQSREQFF. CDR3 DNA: TGTGCCAGCAGTGTACAGAGCCGTGAGCAGTTCTTC.

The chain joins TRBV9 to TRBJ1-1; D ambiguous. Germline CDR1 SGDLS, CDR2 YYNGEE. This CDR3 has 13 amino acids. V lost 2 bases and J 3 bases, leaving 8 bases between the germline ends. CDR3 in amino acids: CASSVEVYTEAFF. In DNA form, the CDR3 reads TGTGCCAGCAGCGTGGAGGTTTACACTGAAGCTTTCTTT.

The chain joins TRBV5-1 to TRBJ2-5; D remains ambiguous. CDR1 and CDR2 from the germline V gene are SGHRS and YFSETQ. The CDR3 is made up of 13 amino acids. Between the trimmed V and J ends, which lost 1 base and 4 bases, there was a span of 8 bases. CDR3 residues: CASSLRSSETQYF. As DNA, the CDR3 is TGCGCCAGCAGCTTGAGGTCATCAGAGACCCAGTACTTC.

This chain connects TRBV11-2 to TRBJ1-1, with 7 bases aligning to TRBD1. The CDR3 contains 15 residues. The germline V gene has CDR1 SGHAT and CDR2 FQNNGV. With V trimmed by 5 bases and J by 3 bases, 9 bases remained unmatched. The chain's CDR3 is CASSPTGNKYTEAFF. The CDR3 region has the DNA TGTGCCAGCAGCCCGACAGGGAATAAGTACACTGAAGCTTTCTTT. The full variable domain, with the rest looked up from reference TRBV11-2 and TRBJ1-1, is EAGVAQSPRYKIIEKRQSVAFWCNPISGHATLYWYQQILGQGPKLLIQFQNNGVVDDSQLPKDRFSAERLKGVDSTLKIQPAKLEDSAVYLCASSPTGNKYTEAFFGQGTRLTVV.

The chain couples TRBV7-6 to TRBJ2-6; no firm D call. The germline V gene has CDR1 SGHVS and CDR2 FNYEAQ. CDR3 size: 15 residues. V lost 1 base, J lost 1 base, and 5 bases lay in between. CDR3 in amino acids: CASSLVGSGANVLTF. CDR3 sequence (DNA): TGTGCCAGCAGCTTAGTGGGGTCTGGGGCCAACGTCCTGACTTTC.

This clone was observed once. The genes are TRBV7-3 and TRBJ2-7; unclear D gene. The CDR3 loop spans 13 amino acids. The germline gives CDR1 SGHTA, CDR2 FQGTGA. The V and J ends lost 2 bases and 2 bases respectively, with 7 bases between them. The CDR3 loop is CASSLGITYEQYF. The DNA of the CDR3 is TGTGCCAGCAGCTTAGGTATCACCTACGAGCAGTACTTC. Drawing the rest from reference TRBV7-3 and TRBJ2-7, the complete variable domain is GAGVSQTPSNKVTEKGKYVELRCDPISGHTALYWYRQSLGQGPEFLIYFQGTGAADDSGLPNDRFFAVRPEGSVSTLKIQRTERGDSAVYLCASSLGITYEQYFGPGTRLTVT.

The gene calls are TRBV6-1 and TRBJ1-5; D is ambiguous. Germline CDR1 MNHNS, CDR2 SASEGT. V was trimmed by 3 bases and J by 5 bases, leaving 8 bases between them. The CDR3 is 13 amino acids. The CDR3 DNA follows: TGTGCCAGCAGTGAGCGGGTTGATCAGCCCCAGCATTTT. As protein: CASSERVDQPQHF.

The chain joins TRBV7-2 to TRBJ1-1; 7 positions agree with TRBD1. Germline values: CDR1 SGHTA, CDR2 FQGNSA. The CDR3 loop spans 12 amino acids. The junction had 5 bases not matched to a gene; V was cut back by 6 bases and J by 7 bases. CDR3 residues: CASSAGGSEAFF. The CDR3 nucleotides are TGTGCCAGCAGTGCAGGGGGAAGTGAAGCTTTCTTT.

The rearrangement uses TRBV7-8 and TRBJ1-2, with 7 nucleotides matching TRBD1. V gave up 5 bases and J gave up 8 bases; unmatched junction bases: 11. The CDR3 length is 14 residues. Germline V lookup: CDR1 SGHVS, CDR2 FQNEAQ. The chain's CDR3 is CASSISQGRKGYTF. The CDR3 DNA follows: TGTGCCAGCAGCATCTCACAGGGGAGGAAGGGCTACACCTTC.